These 24 T cell receptor beta chains came from one sample sequenced in a study of cytomegalovirus exposure and HLA in healthy donors. A multiplex PCR was run with 60 Vbeta primers and 13 Jbeta primers. Method: immunoSEQ multiplex PCR; TCRdb's copy keeps in-frame clones and lacks some. The table lists about 120,000 clones, approximately 80% of them singletons. The specimen sequenced was PBMCs. These receptors all come from a woman in her thirties or forties in good health and CMV-seropositive.

This rearrangement joins TRBV6-1 to TRBJ2-2; tentatively, D is TRBD2 (6 bases). The V and J ends lost 7 bases and 6 bases respectively, with 15 bases between them. The CDR3 is 14 amino acids. CDR1 is MNHNS and CDR2 is SASEGT in the germline V gene. The CDR3 nucleotides are TGTGCCAGCATTGCGGGGACTGCCCCCGGGGAGCTGTTTTTT. Translation: CASIAGTAPGELFF.

The chain is built from TRBV19 and TRBJ2-1, with TRBD2 identical over 16 bases. Trimming removed 6 bases from V and 5 bases from J; junction bases left unmatched: 10. The CDR3 length is 18 residues. Germline lookup yields CDR1 LNHDA and CDR2 SQIVND (reference sequence). The CDR3 DNA is TGTGCCAGTAGCCCAGAGGGGACTAGCGGGAGGGCCCACAATGAGCAGTTCTTC. Its translation: CASSPEGTSGRAHNEQFF.

This clone was detected only a few times. This sequence joins TRBV5-1 and TRBJ2-1; the match to TRBD2 covers 7 bases. CDR3 length equals 15 residues. The V and J ends lost 3 bases and 3 bases, in that order; junction bases with no gene match: 6. Germline loops: CDR1 SGHRS, CDR2 YFSETQ. CDR3 sequence (DNA): TGCGCCAGCAGCTCTACTAGCGAAAGCTACAATGAGCAGTTCTTC. The encoded protein is CASSSTSESYNEQFF.

This clone was counted between two and nine times. The chain is built from TRBV5-6 and TRBJ1-5, with 8 bases fitting TRBD1. Germline CDR1 is SGHDT and CDR2 is YYEEEE. The ends lost 0 bases at V and 2 bases at J; junction bases unmatched: 7. The CDR3 totals 17 residues. The CDR3 loop reads CASSLGQGAWRNQPQHF. In DNA form, the CDR3 reads TGTGCCAGCAGCTTGGGTCAGGGGGCTTGGCGCAATCAGCCCCAGCATTTT.

This chain connects TRBV15 to TRBJ2-1; TRBD2 aligns across 7 bases. In germline, CDR1 is LNHNV, CDR2 YYDKDF (reference sequence). The V gene end was trimmed by 1 base and the J gene end by 8 bases; junction bases not matched to a gene: 14. This CDR3 is built from 17 residues. CDR3 region: CATSRAKRVAGVDEQFF. CDR3 DNA: TGTGCCACCAGCAGAGCCAAGAGGGTAGCGGGTGTGGATGAGCAGTTCTTC.

The chain links TRBV5-5 to TRBJ2-3; D call uncertain. The V end was cut by 0 bases, the J end by 0 bases, with 5 bases between. The V gene's germline CDR1 is SGHKS and CDR2 YYEKEE (reference sequence). The CDR3 sequence is 14 residues long. The CDR3 region is CASSLDQSTDTQYF. CDR3 coding DNA: TGTGCCAGCAGCTTGGACCAGAGCACAGATACGCAGTATTTT.

This chain links TRBV5-4 with TRBJ2-3; TRBD1 might be the D (6 bases). There are 15 residues in the CDR3. V was clipped by 4 bases and J by 0 bases, with 12 bases between them. CDR1 and CDR2 from the germline V gene are SGHNT and YYREEE (reference sequence). CDR3 region: CASSPGQRSTDTQYF. The CDR3 region has the DNA TGTGCCAGCAGCCCTGGACAGCGGAGCACAGATACGCAGTATTTT.

J is TRBJ2-5 and V is TRBV11-2, with D unresolved. V lost 0 bases and J lost 4, with 12 bases in between. CDR1 is SGHAT and CDR2 is FQNNGV in the germline V gene. This CDR3 has 15 amino acids. The CDR3 reads CASSLERTAAETQYF. DNA for the CDR3: TGTGCCAGCAGCTTAGAGCGAACTGCCGCAGAGACCCAGTACTTC.

The CDR3, as DNA: TGCGCCAGCAGCTTGGCTTTGACAGGGGGCCACGAAAAACTGTTTTTT. Amino acids: CASSLALTGGHEKLFF. The chain carries TRBV5-1 and TRBJ1-4, with 10 nucleotides matching TRBD1. CDR3 length equals 16 residues. Germline loops: CDR1 SGHRS, CDR2 YFSETQ. The V gene end was trimmed by 0 bases and the J gene end by 8 bases; junction bases not matched to a gene: 7.

The rearrangement links TRBV13 to TRBJ2-2; 7 nucleotides line up with TRBD1. Germline CDR1 and CDR2: PRHDT and FYEKMQ (reference sequence). There are 15 residues in the CDR3. V gave up 7 bases and J gave up 0 bases; unmatched junction bases: 5. The CDR3 region has the DNA TGTGCCAGCACCTCACAGGGGACGAACACCGGGGAGCTGTTTTTT. Translating it yields CASTSQGTNTGELFF.

This chain connects TRBV4-3 to TRBJ1-3; D gene ambiguous. CDR1 LGHNA and CDR2 YSLEER come from the germline V gene. This CDR3 has 16 residues. Trimming took off 0 bases at V and 2 bases at J, with 11 bases between the two ends. The CDR3 DNA sequence: TGCGCCAGCAGCCAAGATATCCCCGGGACTGGAAACACCATATATTTT. Protein: CASSQDIPGTGNTIYF.

The V call is TRBV9, the J call TRBJ2-1, with 9 bases that match TRBD2. V lost 2 bases and J lost 6; bases outside the gene matches: 6. The CDR3 spans 15 residues. Germline-derived CDR1 and CDR2 are SGDLS and YYNGEE. DNA of the CDR3: TGTGCCAGCAGCGTGGGCCTAGCGGGAATCAATGAGCAGTTCTTC. Protein product: CASSVGLAGINEQFF.

The chain is built from TRBV19 and TRBJ2-3; 10 nucleotides line up with TRBD2. Per germline, CDR1 LNHDA and CDR2 SQIVND (reference sequence). V gave up 4 bases and J gave up 1 base; unmatched junction bases: 2. The CDR3 consists of 15 residues. DNA for the CDR3: TGTGCCAGTAGTACCGGACTAGCGGGCACAGATACGCAGTATTTT. This translates into CASSTGLAGTDTQYF.

The chain is built from TRBV7-2 and TRBJ1-3; the D is unclear. The CDR3 runs 15 residues. The germline V and J ends were trimmed by 1 base and 8 bases, with 15 bases remaining between them. Per the germline V gene, CDR1 is SGHTA and CDR2 is FQGNSA. CDR3 in amino acids: CASSLVPGEKDTIYF. The CDR3 DNA sequence: TGTGCCAGCAGCTTAGTACCGGGAGAAAAGGACACCATATATTTT.

The genes are TRBV19 and TRBJ1-5; 12 positions match TRBD1. J was trimmed by 5 bases and V by 5 bases; bases with no gene match: 4. The CDR3 is 15 residues long. Germline CDR1 reads LNHDA; CDR2 reads SQIVND (reference sequence). The CDR3 sequence: CASSSGTGGYQPQHF. As DNA, the CDR3 is TGTGCCAGTAGTTCCGGGACAGGGGGCTATCAGCCCCAGCATTTT. The full variable domain, its missing parts supplied by reference TRBV19 and TRBJ1-5, is DGGITQSPKYLFRKEGQNVTLSCEQNLNHDAMYWYRQDPGQGLRLIYYSQIVNDFQKGDIAEGYSVSREKKESFPLTVTSAQKNPTAFYLCASSSGTGGYQPQHFGDGTRLSIL.

The rearrangement joins TRBV7-5 to TRBJ2-2; the D segment call TRBD1 is taken from the table without a DNA check. TRBV7-5 is termed a pseudogene. The CDR3 extends over 14 amino acids. As DNA, the CDR3 is TGTGCCAGAAGCTTAGTTTGCAGGGCCGGGGAGCTGTTTTTT. Protein product: CARSLVCRAGELFF.

V usage is TRBV5-1 and J usage is TRBJ2-1; 13 bases agree with TRBD2. Germline V gene data show CDR1 as SGHRS and CDR2 as YFSETQ. The CDR3 totals 15 residues. The ends lost 7 bases at V and 4 bases at J; junction bases unmatched: 5. In DNA form, the CDR3 reads TGCGCCAGCCTTGAACTAGCGGGGGGGTACAATGAGCAGTTCTTC. As protein: CASLELAGGYNEQFF.

The rearrangement joins TRBV7-2 to TRBJ2-5, with D hard to call. CDR3 length: 14 amino acids. Germline V gene data show CDR1 as SGHTA and CDR2 as FQGNSA. The V gene lost 6 bases and the J gene lost 5 bases, with 16 bases spanning the gap. This CDR3 reads CASSSFGSRETQYF. Written as DNA, the CDR3 is TGTGCCAGCAGTTCCTTCGGGTCCCGGGAGACCCAGTACTTC.

The chain recombines TRBV7-6 with TRBJ1-1, with 10 bases fitting TRBD1. There are 15 residues in the CDR3. Trimming removed 2 bases from V and 3 bases from J; junction bases left unmatched: 3. Germline CDR1 and CDR2: SGHVS and FNYEAQ. This chain's CDR3 is CASSLLGTGDTEAFF. CDR3 coding DNA: TGTGCCAGCAGCTTACTCGGGACAGGGGACACTGAAGCTTTCTTT.

The gene calls are TRBV5-1 and TRBJ2-5; no clear D gene. The CDR3 is 13 amino acids. Germline CDR1 SGHRS, CDR2 YFSETQ. V was clipped by 2 bases and J by 0 bases, with 5 bases between them. CDR3 protein: CASSFTDQETQYF. CDR3 sequence (DNA): TGCGCCAGCAGCTTCACGGACCAAGAGACCCAGTACTTC.

The DNA for the CDR3 is TGTGCCAGCAGCTCCCGGGAAGAGACCCAGTACTTC. Translation: CASSSREETQYF. The genes are TRBV5-6 and TRBJ2-5, with D uncertain. CDR3 length: 12 residues. Germline lookup yields CDR1 SGHDT and CDR2 YYEEEE. Deletions cut 3 bases from V and 3 bases from J, with 6 bases between.

The chain recombines TRBV6-1 with TRBJ1-6, with 10 nucleotides matching TRBD1. The CDR3 sequence is 16 residues long. The V gene's germline CDR1 is MNHNS and CDR2 SASEGT. V lost 2 bases and J lost 6; bases outside the gene matches: 4. CDR3 sequence: CASSESGTGANSPLHF. CDR3 nucleotides: TGTGCCAGCAGTGAATCCGGGACAGGGGCTAATTCACCCCTCCACTTT.

This chain joins TRBV5-1 and TRBJ2-5; a possible D gene is TRBD2 (6 bases). The J call may be wrong; the DNA end is better matched by TRBJ2-7. Germline loops: CDR1 SGHRS, CDR2 YFSETQ. CDR3 length equals 13 residues. The CDR3 DNA follows: TGCGCCAGCAGCGGCGGGGCGTTTTACGAGCAGTACTTC. Translating gives CASSGGAFYEQYF.

V and J are TRBV6-1 and TRBJ2-3; D is possibly TRBD2 (6 bases). CDR1 is MNHNS, CDR2 SASEGT, per germline. The V and J ends lost 3 bases and 9 bases respectively, with 13 bases between them. The CDR3 is 13 residues long. CDR3 residues: CASSEAGGTTQYF. As DNA, the CDR3 is TGTGCCAGCAGTGAGGCGGGCGGGACCACGCAGTATTTT.